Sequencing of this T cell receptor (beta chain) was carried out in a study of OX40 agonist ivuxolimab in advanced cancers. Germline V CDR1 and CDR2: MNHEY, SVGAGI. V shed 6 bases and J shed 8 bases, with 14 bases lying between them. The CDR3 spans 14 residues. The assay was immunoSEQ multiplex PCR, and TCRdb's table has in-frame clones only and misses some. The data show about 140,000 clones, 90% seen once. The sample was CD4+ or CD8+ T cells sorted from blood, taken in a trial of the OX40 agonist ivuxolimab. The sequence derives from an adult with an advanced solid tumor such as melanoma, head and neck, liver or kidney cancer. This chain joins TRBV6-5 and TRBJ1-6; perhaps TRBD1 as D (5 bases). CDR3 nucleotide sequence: TGTGCCAGCAGCAGACTGACGGGGGATTCACCCCTCCACTTT. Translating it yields CASSRLTGDSPLHF.